The 21 T cell receptor beta chains reported below all come from one sample, sequenced in a study of post-analysis software for immune sequencing data. General study findings and limits: Five or six TRBV segments were significantly more frequent in patients than in controls. TRBV5-6, TRBV5-1 and TRBV20-1 were among these segments.

The antigens of these receptors remain unknown. Unique molecular identifiers had been added to the TCR beta cDNA libraries. TCRdb analysed the PCR reads with MiXCR anew, one entry per CDR3 protein. Here the sample spans approximately 400,000 distinct CDR3 sequences, less than 40% being singletons. The sequenced sample consisted of blood. Source of these receptors: a girl aged 5 to 17 with multiple sclerosis.

CDR3: CASSQETGQNNSPLHF. CDR3 in DNA: TGCGCCAGCAGCCAAGAAACCGGACAAAATAATTCACCCCTCCACTTT. The genes are TRBV4-3 and TRBJ1-6; D is possibly TRBD1 (5 bases). Trimming took 0 bases from V and 5 from J, leaving 11 bases between them. Per the germline V gene, CDR1 is LGHNA and CDR2 is YSLEER. The CDR3 has 16 amino acids.

For this clonotype: At one boundary the junction diverges from the germline segment, which might be a read error. CDR3 coding DNA: TGTGCCGGCAGTTTGGACAGGACCTACGGGCAGTACTTC. The encoded protein is CAGSLDRTYGQYF. J is TRBJ2-7 and V is TRBV12-3 or TRBV12-4, with 7 bases matching TRBD1. The CDR3 runs 13 residues.

This clonotype has a handful of counts. V gene TRBV12-3 or TRBV12-4 combines with J gene TRBJ2-2; 7 bases align to TRBD1. The CDR3 length is 13 residues. Trimming cost V 6 bases and J 6 bases; bases outside gene matches: 4. CDR3 protein: CASRPGQPGELFF. CDR3 nucleotide sequence: TGTGCCAGCAGGCCGGGACAGCCCGGGGAGCTGTTTTTT.

This clonotype was recorded once. This chain links TRBV7-2 with TRBJ1-1, with 9 bases identical to TRBD1. CDR1 and CDR2 from the germline V gene are SGHTA and FQGNSA. V lost 5 bases and J lost 5; bases outside the gene matches: 18. The CDR3 extends over 18 amino acids. The CDR3 sequence is CASSRRPRQGVGGTEAFF. CDR3 nucleotides: TGTGCCAGCAGCCGACGGCCGAGACAGGGGGTAGGAGGAACTGAAGCTTTCTTT.

This clonotype appeared a few times. The chain employs TRBV6-5 and TRBJ1-1; D is ambiguous. The V gene lost 0 bases and the J gene lost 5 bases, with 13 bases spanning the gap. This CDR3 region has 15 residues. Germline loops: CDR1 MNHEY, CDR2 SVGAGI. CDR3 residues: CASSYSAGRVTEAFF. DNA for the CDR3: TGTGCCAGCAGTTACTCAGCCGGCCGGGTTACTGAAGCTTTCTTT.

The table lists this clonotype with a few counts. The chain links TRBV7-3 to TRBJ2-1; D might be TRBD1 or TRBD2, each matching 5 bases. From germline, CDR1 is SGHTA and CDR2 FQGTGA. CDR3 length equals 14 residues. Trimming took off 1 base at V and 8 bases at J, with 12 bases between the two ends. CDR3 coding DNA: TGTGCCAGCAGCTTAAGGGGGAGCGCGGATGAGCAGTTCTTC. Its translation is CASSLRGSADEQFF.

The J gene is TRBJ2-7, the V gene TRBV5-6; TRBD2 aligns across 11 bases. The CDR3 extends over 14 amino acids. Germline CDR1 and CDR2: SGHDT and YYEEEE. The ends lost 4 bases at V and 4 bases at J; junction bases unmatched: 4. This CDR3 is CASSRRTSGYEQYF. Here the CDR3 DNA reads TGTGCCAGCAGCCGAAGGACTAGCGGGTACGAGCAGTACTTC.

This clonotype has more than one count but fewer than ten. This rearrangement joins TRBV12-3 or TRBV12-4 to TRBJ1-4; D might be TRBD1 (5 bases). The CDR3 covers 14 residues. Trimming removed 5 bases from V and 8 bases from J, with 15 bases in between. For the CDR3, the DNA is TGTGCCAGCAGTCCGTGGGGGAGAGGAGAAAAACTGTTTTTT. The encoded protein is CASSPWGRGEKLFF.

The chain combines TRBV3-1 with TRBJ2-5, with no clear D. The V and J ends lost 6 bases and 7 bases respectively, with 9 bases between them. Germline V gives CDR1 LGHDT, CDR2 YNNKEL (reference sequence). This CDR3 has 11 amino acids. Written as DNA, the CDR3 is TGTGCCAGCAGTCGAAGTGGGACCCAGTACTTC. Translated, it gives CASSRSGTQYF.

V is TRBV20-1 and J is TRBJ2-7; possibly TRBD1 or TRBD2 for D (5 bases each). Trimming shortened V by 1 base and J by 7 bases, and 23 bases separated the two germline ends. Germline loops: CDR1 DFQATT, CDR2 SNEGSKA (reference sequence). The CDR3 spans 16 residues. CDR3 in DNA: TGCAGTGCTAGAGCCCGAGGGGCAGGACGTACGTTAGAGCAGTACTTC. Translation gives CSARARGAGRTLEQYF.

This clonotype was seen only a few times. The chain uses TRBV11-2 and TRBJ2-3, with a weak D call TRBD1 (5 bases). The length of the CDR3 is 17 residues. V shed 1 base and J shed 1 base, with 15 bases lying between them. Germline V lookup: CDR1 SGHAT, CDR2 FQNNGV. CDR3 loop: CASSLVAQGRGTDTQYF. DNA of the CDR3: TGTGCCAGCAGCTTAGTGGCGCAGGGAAGGGGCACAGATACGCAGTATTTT.

This clonotype was observed a handful of times. The chain has TRBV25-1 and TRBJ1-2; D is unresolved. Germline V lookup: CDR1 MGHDK, CDR2 SYGVNS. This CDR3 has 16 amino acids. The germline V and J ends were trimmed by 0 bases and 2 bases, with 13 bases remaining between them. The CDR3 protein is CASSEYRAAPNYGYTF. The CDR3 DNA reads TGTGCCAGCAGTGAATATCGGGCCGCGCCGAACTATGGCTACACCTTC.

The CDR3 reads CASSSQRGGLNEQFF. The CDR3 nucleotides are TGTGCCAGCAGCTCCCAGCGGGGGGGCCTAAATGAGCAGTTCTTC. V and J are TRBV7-9 and TRBJ2-1, with 10 bases identical to TRBD2. J lost 7 bases, V lost 4 bases, and 7 bases had no gene match. The length of the CDR3 is 15 residues. The germline V gene has CDR1 SEHNR and CDR2 FQNEAQ (reference sequence).

The V and J genes are TRBV14 and TRBJ2-7; TRBD1 might be the D (6 bases). V was shortened by 3 bases and J by 2 bases, with 8 bases between the two germline ends. Germline V gene lookup returns CDR1 SGHDN and CDR2 FVKESK. This CDR3 is 13 amino acids long. CDR3 sequence reads: CASSQRTAYEQYF. The DNA of the CDR3 is TGTGCCAGCAGCCAGCGGACAGCCTACGAGCAGTACTTC.

This chain connects TRBV3-1 to TRBJ1-6, with no clear D. Germline V lookup: CDR1 LGHDT, CDR2 YNNKEL (reference sequence). V was trimmed by 2 bases and J by 8 bases, leaving 7 bases between them. This CDR3 region has 13 residues. The CDR3 here is CASSQQADSPLHF. The CDR3 nucleotides read TGTGCCAGCAGCCAACAGGCGGATTCACCCCTCCACTTT. The entire variable domain, with the rest obtained from reference TRBV3-1 and TRBJ1-6, is as follows: DTAVSQTPKYLVTQMGNDKSIKCEQNLGHDTMYWYKQDSKKFLKIMFSYNNKELIINETVPNRFSPKSPDKAHLNLHINSLELGDSAVYFCASSQQADSPLHFGNGTRLTVT.

Of note for this clonotype: One end of the junction does not line up with germline, which may come from a read error. The chain has TRBV12-3 or TRBV12-4 and TRBJ2-3, with TRBD2 matching 8 bases. The CDR3 sequence is 14 residues long. The CDR3 protein is CASRERGSGDTQYF. The CDR3 region has the DNA TGTGCCAGCAGGGAGCGGGGGAGCGGTGATACGCAATATTTT.

This chain connects TRBV29-1 to TRBJ2-5; the D is unclear. The J call may be mistaken, given a closer DNA end match to TRBJ2-7. The CDR3 runs to 11 residues. The germline V gene encodes CDR1 SQVTM and CDR2 ANQGSEA. For the CDR3, the DNA is TGCAGCGTCATGGACCAGTACGAGCAGTACTTC. Encoded protein: CSVMDQYEQYF.

A word on this clonotype: The junction departs from the called germline gene at one end, perhaps through a read error. This chain connects TRBV6-1 to TRBJ1-2, with D possibly matching TRBD1 (5 bases). The germline V gene has CDR1 MNHNS and CDR2 SASEGT. The CDR3 covers 13 residues. CDR3 loop: CASGEVGDYGYTF. In DNA, the CDR3 is TGTGCCAGCGGTGAAGTAGGGGACTATGGCTACACCTTC.

This clonotype turned up a few times. The rearrangement joins TRBV24-1 to TRBJ2-3, with 8 bases identical to TRBD1. CDR3 size: 15 residues. Losses at the gene ends were 5 bases for V and 6 bases for J; bases not matched to a gene: 9. CDR1 is KGHDR, CDR2 SFDVKD, per germline. CDR3 DNA: TGTGCCACCAGTGCCCGATCCAGGGGGCTGGATACGCAGTATTTT. Its translation: CATSARSRGLDTQYF.

This clonotype was found a few times. This rearrangement joins TRBV6-5 to TRBJ2-7, with TRBD2 as a possible D gene (6 bases). This CDR3 has 14 residues. V lost 6 bases and J lost 0, with 12 bases in between. Germline V gives CDR1 MNHEY, CDR2 SVGAGI. CDR3 in amino acids: CASSWDGSSYEQYF. The CDR3 DNA follows: TGTGCCAGCAGCTGGGACGGGAGCTCCTACGAGCAGTACTTC.

A remark on this clonotype: One end of the junction varies from germline; a read error may be responsible. The rearrangement joins TRBV5-1 to TRBJ2-3; TRBD2 matches at 7 bases. This CDR3 contains 16 residues. Germline V gives CDR1 SGHRS, CDR2 YFSETQ. This chain's CDR3 is CTSSLAPGTNTDTQYF. The CDR3 nucleotides read TGCACCAGCAGCTTGGCCCCCGGGACTAACACAGATACGCAGTATTTT.